This is a list of T cell receptor beta chains from one sample in a study of cytomegalovirus exposure and HLA in healthy donors. Method: immunoSEQ multiplex PCR; TCRdb's copy keeps in-frame clones and lacks some. The sample holds fewer than 200,000 clones; under 90% are singletons and the top ten take 10%. The sample taken for sequencing was PBMCs. The receptors originated from a woman younger than 35 in good health and CMV-seropositive. The CDR3 runs from the conserved cysteine through the conserved F or W. D genes are given only for firm matches. Some rows mark clone size as missing; the rest say once, few, many or name a class of expanded clone.

v_call	d_call	clone_size	j_call	cdr3_aa	cdr3_nt
TRBV28	-	-	TRBJ2-1	CASSAAASGGYNEQFF	TGTGCCAGCAGCGCAGCAGCCAGCGGAGGATACAATGAGCAGTTCTTC
TRBV11-2	-	few	TRBJ1-5	CASSLATGAINQPQHF	TGTGCCAGCAGCTTAGCAACAGGCGCGATCAATCAGCCCCAGCATTTT
TRBV15	-	-	TRBJ2-5	CATSRGWRGEETQYF	TGTGCCACCAGCAGAGGGTGGCGAGGAGAAGAGACCCAGTACTTC
TRBV5-4	-	-	TRBJ1-5	CASSAGGGAAGFNQPQHF	TGTGCCAGCAGCGCGGGGGGCGGGGCCGCCGGTTTTAATCAGCCCCAGCATTTT
TRBV28	-	-	TRBJ2-7	CASSTPISYEQYF	TGTGCCAGCTCGACACCTATTTCCTACGAGCAGTACTTC
TRBV2	-	-	TRBJ2-5	CASSVKGAGGQETQYF	TGTGCCAGCAGTGTCAAAGGAGCAGGAGGCCAAGAGACCCAGTACTTC
TRBV25-1	TRBD1	-	TRBJ2-7	CASSDRTGALEQYF	TGTGCCAGCAGTGACCGGACAGGTGCTCTGGAGCAGTACTTC
TRBV4-3	-	-	TRBJ2-7	CASSQEVGTYEQYF	TGCGCCAGCAGCCAAGAAGTAGGGACTTACGAGCAGTACTTC
TRBV14	-	-	TRBJ2-2	CASSQDLGRAAITGELFF	TGTGCCAGCAGCCAAGATTTGGGCAGGGCCGCGATTACCGGGGAGCTGTTTTTT
TRBV6-1	TRBD1	-	TRBJ1-2	CASSEGTGGSHGYTF	TGTGCCAGCAGTGAAGGGACAGGGGGAAGCCATGGCTACACCTTC
TRBV2	TRBD2	-	TRBJ2-3	CASSDPSGRGGDTQYF	TGTGCCAGCAGTGATCCTAGCGGGAGGGGGGGAGATACGCAGTATTTT
TRBV7-2	-	-	TRBJ1-2	CAISSRQYGYTF	TGTGCCATTTCGTCTAGGCAGTACGGCTACACCTTC
TRBV7-2	-	-	TRBJ1-1	CASSLESLRVGNNEAFF	TGTGCCAGCAGCTTAGAGTCCCTGAGGGTTGGGAACAATGAAGCTTTCTTT
TRBV12-5	TRBD1	-	TRBJ1-2	CASGSLTGFYGYTF	TGTGCTAGTGGTTCGCTGACAGGGTTCTATGGCTACACCTTC
TRBV30	-	-	TRBJ2-3	CACSSAGSTDTQYF	TGTGCCTGCTCTAGCGCAGGAAGCACAGATACGCAGTATTTT
TRBV7-3	TRBD2	-	TRBJ2-2	CASSLLAGETGELFF	TGTGCCAGCAGCTTACTAGCGGGAGAAACCGGGGAGCTGTTTTTT
TRBV30	-	-	TRBJ2-7	CAWSVRGSVGKRSYEQYF	TGTGCCTGGAGTGTACGGGGGTCCGTGGGCAAAAGATCCTACGAGCAGTACTTC
TRBV9	-	-	TRBJ2-1	CASSVYNGYNEQFF	TGTGCCAGCAGCGTCTATAACGGTTACAATGAGCAGTTCTTC
TRBV2	TRBD2	-	TRBJ2-2	CATGTSGRDTGELFF	TGTGCCACGGGGACTAGCGGGAGAGATACCGGGGAGCTGTTTTTT
TRBV15	-	-	TRBJ2-2	CATSRDRGGPVTGELFF	TGTGCCACCAGCAGAGATAGGGGGGGCCCGGTCACCGGGGAGCTGTTTTTT
TRBV5-4	-	-	TRBJ2-7	CASSPNMEGGGEQYF	TGTGCCAGCAGCCCTAACATGGAGGGAGGCGGCGAGCAGTACTTC
TRBV18	TRBD2	few	TRBJ2-7	CASSPSGGIGYEQYF	TGTGCCAGCTCACCGTCGGGAGGTATTGGATACGAGCAGTACTTC
TRBV5-4	-	-	TRBJ1-1	CASRRGSVPFEAFF	TGTGCCAGCAGACGAGGGTCGGTACCGTTTGAAGCTTTCTTT
TRBV9	-	-	TRBJ2-1	CASSVDPGSYNEQFF	TGTGCCAGCAGCGTAGATCCGGGGTCCTACAATGAGCAGTTCTTC
TRBV29-1	-	-	TRBJ2-1	CSVGRAINEQFF	TGCAGCGTTGGGCGGGCCATCAATGAGCAGTTCTTC
TRBV6-5	-	-	TRBJ1-2	CASSYGSGTVGYGYTF	TGTGCCAGCAGTTACGGCTCGGGTACGGTTGGGTATGGCTACACCTTC
TRBV5-1	-	-	TRBJ2-5	CASSVQETQYF	TGCGCCAGCAGCGTACAAGAGACCCAGTACTTC
TRBV18	-	once	TRBJ2-5	CASSPQGETQYF	TGTGCCAGCTCACCACAGGGGGAGACCCAGTACTTC
TRBV5-8	-	many	TRBJ1-2	CASSLVLSRINYGYTF	TGTGCCAGCAGCTTGGTTCTGTCGCGTATTAACTATGGCTACACCTTC
TRBV9	TRBD2	-	TRBJ2-3	CASSGTSGRAGDTQYF	TGTGCCAGCAGCGGGACTAGCGGGAGAGCCGGGGATACGCAGTATTTT
TRBV27	TRBD1	-	TRBJ1-5	CASRSQGNQPQHF	TGTGCCAGCAGATCACAGGGGAATCAGCCCCAGCATTTT
TRBV5-1	-	-	TRBJ1-1	CASSLGERVATEAFF	TGCGCCAGCAGCTTGGGCGAACGGGTGGCCACTGAAGCTTTCTTT
TRBV12-5	TRBD1	few	TRBJ2-5	CASGRDSQETQYF	TGTGCTAGTGGCCGGGACAGCCAAGAGACCCAGTACTTC
TRBV27	-	-	TRBJ1-4	CASRRTATNEKLFF	TGTGCCAGCAGGCGGACAGCAACTAATGAAAAACTGTTTTTT
TRBV9	-	-	TRBJ2-1	CASSVEGHPYNEQFF	TGTGCCAGCAGCGTAGAAGGACACCCCTACAATGAGCAGTTCTTC
TRBV14	TRBD2	-	TRBJ2-1	CASSPGLAVYNEQFF	TGTGCCAGCAGCCCCGGACTAGCGGTGTACAATGAGCAGTTCTTC
TRBV28	-	-	TRBJ1-2	CASSYRVDYGYTF	TGTGCCAGCAGTTACAGGGTGGACTATGGCTACACCTTC
TRBV7-9	-	-	TRBJ1-3	CASSLDRGGNTIYF	TGTGCCAGCAGCTTAGACCGCGGGGGAAACACCATATATTTT
TRBV7-9	TRBD2	-	TRBJ2-7	CASSFAGTSGMYEQYF	TGTGCCAGCAGCTTTGCAGGGACTAGCGGGATGTACGAGCAGTACTTC
TRBV7-3	TRBD1	-	TRBJ2-6	CASSLNRDSSRGLTF	TGTGCCAGCAGCTTAAACCGGGACAGCTCCCGGGGCCTGACTTTC
TRBV19	-	-	TRBJ1-2	CASSMPAGGYTF	TGTGCCAGTAGTATGCCAGCGGGTGGCTACACCTTC
TRBV9	TRBD1	-	TRBJ1-1	CASSGQGNTEAFF	TGTGCCAGCAGCGGACAGGGGAACACTGAAGCTTTCTTT
TRBV6-5	TRBD2	-	TRBJ2-5	CASGDLAGGQETQYF	TGTGCCAGCGGGGACCTAGCGGGAGGCCAAGAGACCCAGTACTTC
TRBV2	TRBD2	-	TRBJ2-1	CATTLAGGRGEQFF	TGTGCCACCACTCTAGCGGGAGGGCGGGGTGAGCAGTTCTTC